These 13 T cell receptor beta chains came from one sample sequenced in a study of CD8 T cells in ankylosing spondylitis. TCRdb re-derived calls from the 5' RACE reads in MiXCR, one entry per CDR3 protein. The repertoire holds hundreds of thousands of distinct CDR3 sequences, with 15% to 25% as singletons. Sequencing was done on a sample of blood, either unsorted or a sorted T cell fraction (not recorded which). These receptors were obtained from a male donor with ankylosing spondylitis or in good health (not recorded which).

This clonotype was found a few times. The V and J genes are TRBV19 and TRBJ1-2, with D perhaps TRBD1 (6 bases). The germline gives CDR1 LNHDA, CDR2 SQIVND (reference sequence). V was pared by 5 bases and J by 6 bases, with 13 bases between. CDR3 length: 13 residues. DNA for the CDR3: TGTGCCAGTAGTCAGGGGCGATCTGATGGCTACACCTTC. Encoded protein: CASSQGRSDGYTF.

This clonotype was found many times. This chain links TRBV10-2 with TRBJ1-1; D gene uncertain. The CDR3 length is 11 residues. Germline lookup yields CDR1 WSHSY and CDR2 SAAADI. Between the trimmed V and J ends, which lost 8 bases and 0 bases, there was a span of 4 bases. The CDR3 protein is CASHVNTEAFF. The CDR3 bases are TGCGCCAGCCACGTGAACACTGAAGCTTTCTTT.

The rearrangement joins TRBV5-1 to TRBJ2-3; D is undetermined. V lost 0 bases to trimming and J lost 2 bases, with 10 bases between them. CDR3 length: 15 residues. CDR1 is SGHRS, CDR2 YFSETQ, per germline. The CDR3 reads CASSLAGNPTDTQYF. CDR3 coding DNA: TGCGCCAGCAGCTTGGCCGGAAACCCCACAGATACGCAGTATTTT. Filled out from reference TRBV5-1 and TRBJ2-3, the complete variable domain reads KAGVTQTPRYLIKTRGQQVTLSCSPISGHRSVSWYQQTPGQGLQFLFEYFSETQRNKGNFPGRFSGRQFSNSRSEMNVSTLELGDSALYLCASSLAGNPTDTQYFGPGTRLTVL.

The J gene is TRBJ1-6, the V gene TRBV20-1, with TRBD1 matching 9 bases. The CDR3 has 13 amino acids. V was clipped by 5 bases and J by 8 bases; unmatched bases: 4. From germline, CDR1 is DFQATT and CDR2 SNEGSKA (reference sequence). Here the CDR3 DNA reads TGCAGTGCTCGGGACAGGGCCCATTCACCCCTCCACTTT. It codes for CSARDRAHSPLHF.

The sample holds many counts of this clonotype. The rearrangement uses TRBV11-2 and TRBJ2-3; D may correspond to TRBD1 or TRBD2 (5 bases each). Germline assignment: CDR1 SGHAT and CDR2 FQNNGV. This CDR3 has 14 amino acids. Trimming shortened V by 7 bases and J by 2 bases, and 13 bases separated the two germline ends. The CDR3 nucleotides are TGTGCCAGCACCGCTATGGGACCCACAGATACGCAGTATTTT. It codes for CASTAMGPTDTQYF.

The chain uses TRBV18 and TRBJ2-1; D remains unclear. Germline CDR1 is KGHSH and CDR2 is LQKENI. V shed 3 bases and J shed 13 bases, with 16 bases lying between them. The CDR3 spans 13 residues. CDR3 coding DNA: TGTGCCAGCTCACCGAACGGCCTCCAAAGTCAGTTCTTC. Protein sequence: CASSPNGLQSQFF.

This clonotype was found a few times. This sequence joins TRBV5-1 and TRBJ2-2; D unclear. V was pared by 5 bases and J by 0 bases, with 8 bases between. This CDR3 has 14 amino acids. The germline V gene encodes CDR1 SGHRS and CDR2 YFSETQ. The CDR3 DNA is TGCGCCAGCAGAAGGGATGCGAACACCGGGGAGCTGTTTTTT. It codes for CASRRDANTGELFF.

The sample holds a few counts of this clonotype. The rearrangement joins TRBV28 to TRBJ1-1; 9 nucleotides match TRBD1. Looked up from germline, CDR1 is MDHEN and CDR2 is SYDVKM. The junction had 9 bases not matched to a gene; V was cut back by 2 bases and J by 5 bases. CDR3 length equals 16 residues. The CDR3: CASSLRPGQGGTEAFF. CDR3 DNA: TGTGCCAGCAGTTTAAGGCCGGGACAGGGTGGTACTGAAGCTTTCTTT.

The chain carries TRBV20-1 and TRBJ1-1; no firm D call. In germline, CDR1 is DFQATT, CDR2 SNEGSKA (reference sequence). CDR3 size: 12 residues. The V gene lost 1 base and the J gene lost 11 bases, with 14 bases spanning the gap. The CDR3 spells CSARVAAQVAFF. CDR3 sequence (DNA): TGCAGTGCTAGAGTGGCAGCCCAAGTGGCTTTCTTT.

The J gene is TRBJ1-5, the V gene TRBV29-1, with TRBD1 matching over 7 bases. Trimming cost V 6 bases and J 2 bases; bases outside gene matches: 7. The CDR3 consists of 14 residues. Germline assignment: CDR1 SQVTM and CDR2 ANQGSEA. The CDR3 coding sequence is TGCAGCGTCCGACAGGGATCGGGCAATCAGCCCCAGCATTTT. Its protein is CSVRQGSGNQPQHF. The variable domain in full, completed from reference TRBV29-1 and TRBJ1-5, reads SAVISQKPSRDICQRGTSLTIQCQVDSQVTMMFWYRQQPGQSLTLIATANQGSEATYESGFVIDKFPISRPNLTFSTLTVSNMSPEDSSIYLCSVRQGSGNQPQHFGDGTRLSIL.

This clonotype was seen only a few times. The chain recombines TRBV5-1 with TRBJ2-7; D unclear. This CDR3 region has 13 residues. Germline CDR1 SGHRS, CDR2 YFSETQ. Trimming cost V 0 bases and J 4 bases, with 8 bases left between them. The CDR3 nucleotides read TGCGCCAGCAGCTTGGGAGGTCTGTACGAGCAGTACGTC. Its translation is CASSLGGLYEQYV.

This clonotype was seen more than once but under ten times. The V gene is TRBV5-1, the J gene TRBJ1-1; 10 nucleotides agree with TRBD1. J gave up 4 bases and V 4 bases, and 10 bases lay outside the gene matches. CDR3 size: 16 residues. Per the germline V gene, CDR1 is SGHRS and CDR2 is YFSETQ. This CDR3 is CASSLAGQGRGTEAFF. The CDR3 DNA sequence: TGCGCCAGCAGCCTTGCGGGACAGGGGAGAGGCACTGAAGCTTTCTTT.

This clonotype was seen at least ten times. CDR3 amino acids: CASSLDGRQPQHF. CDR3 DNA: TGTGCCAGCAGTTTAGACGGAAGACAGCCCCAGCATTTT. The chain links TRBV12-3 or TRBV12-4 to TRBJ1-5; D remains ambiguous. V was cut by 1 base and J by 7 bases, with 8 bases left in between. The CDR3 loop spans 13 amino acids.